A selection of T cell receptor beta chains follows, all from one sample in a study of shared clonotypes between healthy human individuals. Only in-frame clones appear in the TCRdb table, and some are missing; sequencing was by immunoSEQ multiplex PCR. The sample has a few million clones, approximately 95% seen once. Sample: naive CD4+ T cells from PBMCs. The receptors were gathered from a man aged 18 to 30 in good health. Some clones in this sample may be carry-over from other donors' samples. Both conserved end residues are part of each CDR3. The order of the fields is clone size, V gene, J gene, D gene, CDR3 DNA, CDR3 protein. A D gene is named only where the DNA matches it firmly. The size entry is marked missing in some rows and otherwise reads once, few, many or a size class.

size: NA
V: TRBV19
J: TRBJ1-5
D: TRBD1
DNA: TGTGCCAGTAAAAATTATACAGGGGGCGTAGGTCAGCCCCAGCATTTT
CDR3: CASKNYTGGVGQPQHF

size: NA
V: TRBV28
J: TRBJ2-1
D: TRBD2
DNA: TGTGCCAGCAGTTTACCCGCGCGGGAGGAAAACAATGAGCAGTTCTTC
CDR3: CASSLPAREENNEQFF

size: few
V: TRBV5-1
J: TRBJ2-7
D: TRBD1
DNA: TGCGCCAGCAGCTGGGGACAGGGAGACGAGCAGTACTTC
CDR3: CASSWGQGDEQYF

size: NA
V: TRBV7-3
J: TRBJ2-1
D: TRBD2
DNA: TGTGCCAGCAGCTTACGGCTAGCGGGAGATAATGAGCAGTTCTTC
CDR3: CASSLRLAGDNEQFF

size: NA
V: TRBV5-1
J: TRBJ2-2
D: NA
DNA: TGCGCCAGCAGCTTGGCCATGGCGGGGGCTATAAACGGGGAGCTGTTTTTT
CDR3: CASSLAMAGAINGELFF

size: NA
V: TRBV28
J: TRBJ2-1
D: NA
DNA: TGTGCCAGCAGTTTAAATGAGGAGAGCTCCTACAATGAGCAGTTCTTC
CDR3: CASSLNEESSYNEQFF

size: NA
V: TRBV5-6
J: TRBJ1-2
D: TRBD1
DNA: TGTGCCAGCAGCCCGACAGGGGCACGCGCTAACTATGGCTACACCTTC
CDR3: CASSPTGARANYGYTF

size: NA
V: TRBV5-1
J: TRBJ2-7
D: TRBD2
DNA: TGCGCCAGCAGCAGGCCCGGGACTAGCGGCTCCTACGAGCAGTACTTC
CDR3: CASSRPGTSGSYEQYF

size: NA
V: TRBV18
J: TRBJ1-5
D: NA
DNA: TGTGCCAGCTCAGGCGGGCCGAGGCAGCCCCAGCATTTT
CDR3: CASSGGPRQPQHF

size: NA
V: TRBV7-9
J: TRBJ2-1
D: NA
DNA: TGTGCCAGCAGCTCCCCTCAAATCTCAGGGTTTGTCTTC
CDR3: CASSSPQISGFVF

size: NA
V: TRBV5-4
J: TRBJ2-1
D: TRBD1
DNA: TGTGCCAGCAGCCCGTTGACAGGGAAATCTTACAATGAGCAGTTCTTC
CDR3: CASSPLTGKSYNEQFF

size: NA
V: TRBV30
J: TRBJ2-1
D: NA
DNA: TGTGCCTGGAAAAATCCCTACAATGAGCAGTTCTTC
CDR3: CAWKNPYNEQFF

size: NA
V: TRBV28
J: TRBJ2-7
D: NA
DNA: TGTGCCAGCAGTTCCTCCCGACAGTACTCTAGAGAGCAGTACTTC
CDR3: CASSSSRQYSREQYF

size: NA
V: TRBV28
J: TRBJ2-7
D: NA
DNA: TGTGCCAGCAGTTCTGGGACCGGCATCTACGAGCAGTACTTC
CDR3: CASSSGTGIYEQYF

size: NA
V: TRBV7-2
J: TRBJ2-3
D: NA
DNA: TGTGCCAGCAGCTTAGTCGTCGCCAAGCATACGCAGTATTTT
CDR3: CASSLVVAKHTQYF

size: NA
V: TRBV6-1
J: TRBJ2-1
D: NA
DNA: TGTGCCACCACCCCCCAGGGATCCTACAATGAGCAGTTCTTC
CDR3: CATTPQGSYNEQFF

size: NA
V: TRBV5-5
J: TRBJ2-1
D: NA
DNA: TGTGCCAGCAGCCTGACCCTCGGCTCCTACAATGAGCAGTTCTTC
CDR3: CASSLTLGSYNEQFF

size: NA
V: TRBV28
J: TRBJ2-7
D: TRBD2
DNA: TGTGCCAGCAGTCGACTAGCGGGAGGATACGAGCAGTACTTC
CDR3: CASSRLAGGYEQYF

size: NA
V: TRBV5-1
J: TRBJ2-7
D: NA
DNA: TGCGCCAGCAGCTTGGGTCCCGGCTCCTACGAGCAGTACTTC
CDR3: CASSLGPGSYEQYF

size: NA
V: TRBV7-2
J: TRBJ2-1
D: TRBD1
DNA: TGTGCCAGCAGCTTAGCCCCTCCGCCAGGGGGCGTCTACAATGAGCAGTTCTTC
CDR3: CASSLAPPPGGVYNEQFF

size: NA
V: TRBV10-3
J: TRBJ2-5
D: TRBD2
DNA: TGTGCCATCAGTGGGGGACTAGGTGAGACCCAGTACTTC
CDR3: CAISGGLGETQYF

size: NA
V: TRBV5-6
J: TRBJ1-5
D: NA
DNA: TGTGCCAGCACGCCCGGTCCTAATAGCAATCAGCCCCAGCATTTT
CDR3: CASTPGPNSNQPQHF

size: NA
V: TRBV7-9
J: TRBJ1-1
D: NA
DNA: TGTGCCAGCAGCTTCGCCTACGGCGCCGAAGCTTTCTTT
CDR3: CASSFAYGAEAFF

size: NA
V: TRBV19
J: TRBJ1-1
D: NA
DNA: TGTGCCAGTAGTACAGGTCCAACTGAAGCTTTCTTT
CDR3: CASSTGPTEAFF

size: NA
V: TRBV7-2
J: TRBJ2-4
D: NA
DNA: TGTGCCAGCAGCAAAGAGGGGGGAGGCATTCAGTACTTC
CDR3: CASSKEGGGIQYF